This is a list of T cell receptor beta chains from one sample in a study of blood T cell repertoires in COVID-19. Sequencing was performed with immunoSEQ multiplex PCR; in TCRdb, only in-frame clones are kept and a portion is missing. The sample yields tens of thousands of clones, 75% to 85% seen once. Sequencing was done on a sample of peripheral blood. The receptors derive from a human donor in a cohort sampled during active COVID-19. Each CDR3 is given with its conserved first and last residue. The D gene is left open where the match is weak. Size is omitted from some rows. Given values are once, few, many or a class for expanded clones.

J: TRBJ2-1; V: TRBV27; D: TRBD2; size: once; DNA: TGTGCCAGCAGGAGGAAACTAGCGGGTTACTCCTACAATGAGCAGTTCTTC; CDR3: CASRRKLAGYSYNEQFF
J: TRBJ2-2; V: TRBV19; D: -; size: -; DNA: TGTGCCAGTAAGGCCGGGTACACCGGGGAGCTGTTTTTT; CDR3: CASKAGYTGELFF
J: TRBJ2-4; V: TRBV9; D: TRBD2; size: -; DNA: TGTGCCAGCAGCACCCTAGCGGGAGGTTCGGGAAACATTCAGTACTTC; CDR3: CASSTLAGGSGNIQYF
J: TRBJ2-7; V: TRBV4-3; D: TRBD2; size: -; DNA: TGCGCCAGCAGCCCCCTAGCGGGAGCGCCAGGGTACGAGCAGTACTTC; CDR3: CASSPLAGAPGYEQYF
J: TRBJ2-5; V: TRBV5-1; D: -; size: few; DNA: TGCGCCAGCAGCTTAGAGATCCAAGAGACCCAGTACTTC; CDR3: CASSLEIQETQYF
J: TRBJ2-5; V: TRBV4-2; D: -; size: -; DNA: TGTGCCAGCAGCCAAGAACGAGGTCTGGGTGCGGAGACCCAGTACTTC; CDR3: CASSQERGLGAETQYF
J: TRBJ1-6; V: TRBV27; D: TRBD1; size: -; DNA: TGTGCCAGCAGTTACGGACAGGGGGCGAGGAATTCACCCCTCCACTTT; CDR3: CASSYGQGARNSPLHF
J: TRBJ1-5; V: TRBV5-1; D: TRBD1; size: -; DNA: TGCGCCAGCAGCTTACAGGGGGCAACAGAGCAGCCCCAGCATTTT; CDR3: CASSLQGATEQPQHF
J: TRBJ2-7; V: TRBV6-5; D: -; size: -; DNA: TGTGCCAGTTTTTCGAGCACGAGCTCCTACGAGCAGTACTTC; CDR3: CASFSSTSSYEQYF
J: TRBJ2-3; V: TRBV28; D: -; size: once; DNA: TGTGCCAGCAGTTCCGTCTCTGACTCTCGGTTGGAAGATACGCAGTATTTT; CDR3: CASSSVSDSRLEDTQYF
J: TRBJ1-5; V: TRBV6-2/TRBV6-3; D: -; size: once; DNA: TGTGCCAGCAGTTACTCGGGAGGGCTCAATCAGCCCCAGCATTTT; CDR3: CASSYSGGLNQPQHF
J: TRBJ2-3; V: TRBV28; D: TRBD1; size: -; DNA: TGTGCCAGCAGTTCCCAGGGGGAGACGCAGTATTTT; CDR3: CASSSQGETQYF
J: TRBJ2-1; V: TRBV4-3; D: -; size: -; DNA: TGCGCCAGCAGCCAAGCGGGTGCCTACAATGAGCAGTTCTTC; CDR3: CASSQAGAYNEQFF
J: TRBJ2-3; V: TRBV7-2; D: -; size: once; DNA: TGTGCCAGCAGCCACTACTTGGATACGCAGTATTTT; CDR3: CASSHYLDTQYF
J: TRBJ2-7; V: TRBV4-3; D: TRBD1; size: -; DNA: TGCGCCAGCAGCCAAAGACAGGGGAGCTCCTACGAGCAGTACTTC; CDR3: CASSQRQGSSYEQYF
J: TRBJ2-3; V: TRBV27; D: -; size: -; DNA: TGTGCCAGCAGTTTACGTAGCATTGCCACAGATACGCAGTATTTT; CDR3: CASSLRSIATDTQYF
J: TRBJ1-1; V: TRBV12-3/TRBV12-4; D: -; size: once; DNA: TGTGCCAGCAGGGGGGAGGGCGCTTTCTTT; CDR3: CASRGEGAFF
J: TRBJ1-5; V: TRBV24-1; D: TRBD1; size: few; DNA: TGTGCCACCAGTGGGGATCGGGGACAGGGGGGCAATCAGCCCCAGCATTTT; CDR3: CATSGDRGQGGNQPQHF
J: TRBJ2-5; V: TRBV29-1; D: TRBD2; size: -; DNA: TGCAGCATTGGGACTAGCGGGAGTGAGACCCAGTACTTC; CDR3: CSIGTSGSETQYF
J: TRBJ2-7; V: TRBV12-3/TRBV12-4; D: TRBD1; size: -; DNA: TGTGCCAGCAGACCTACAGGGGCCCACGAGCAGTACTTC; CDR3: CASRPTGAHEQYF
J: TRBJ2-3; V: TRBV20-1; D: -; size: -; DNA: TGCAGTGCTAGCATCGGAGATACGCAGTATTTT; CDR3: CSASIGDTQYF
J: TRBJ1-2; V: TRBV6-5; D: TRBD1; size: -; DNA: TGTGCCAGCAGTTCGATTAAGACACAGGGGCGGAATGGCTACACCTTC; CDR3: CASSSIKTQGRNGYTF
J: TRBJ2-3; V: TRBV19; D: -; size: -; DNA: TGTGCCAGTAAGGTTCATCAGGGGAAAACAGATACGCAGTATTTT; CDR3: CASKVHQGKTDTQYF
J: TRBJ2-1; V: TRBV19; D: TRBD2; size: -; DNA: TGTGCCAGTAATGGGGGGGGACCCCTTAGCTCCTACAATGAGCAGTTCTTC; CDR3: CASNGGGPLSSYNEQFF
J: TRBJ2-5; V: TRBV7-8; D: TRBD2; size: -; DNA: TGTGCCAGCAGCTTAGGGAGGTTTAGCGGGATCCAAGAGACCCAGTACTTC; CDR3: CASSLGRFSGIQETQYF
J: TRBJ2-2; V: TRBV6-6; D: TRBD1; size: -; DNA: TGTGCCAGCAGTCGCGGGACAGGCGAGACGAACACCGGGGAGCTGTTTTTT; CDR3: CASSRGTGETNTGELFF
J: TRBJ1-2; V: TRBV29-1; D: TRBD1; size: -; DNA: TGCAGCGGTAGCGCCGGGACAGGGAATGGCTACACCTTC; CDR3: CSGSAGTGNGYTF
J: TRBJ2-2; V: TRBV14; D: -; size: -; DNA: TGTGCCAGCAGCGGGGGACTTCTCACCGGGGAGCTGTTTTTT; CDR3: CASSGGLLTGELFF
J: TRBJ2-3; V: TRBV27; D: -; size: -; DNA: TGTGCCAGCAGTCCTTTAGCCGATACGCAGTATTTT; CDR3: CASSPLADTQYF